One sample yielded the 10 T cell receptor beta chains listed below, sequenced in a study of blood T cell repertoires in COVID-19. The protocol was immunoSEQ multiplex PCR, while the TCRdb copy is restricted to in-frame clones and leaves out a portion. This sample yields 200,000 to 300,000 clones, of which just under 90% are seen a single time; over 0.85% belongs to the top ten. Sequenced sample: PBMCs or T cells enriched from blood (not recorded which). These receptors originate from a man in his fifties who had been exposed to COVID-19.

The rearrangement uses TRBV19 and TRBJ2-1, with TRBD2 matching 7 bases. This CDR3 has 18 residues. CDR1 is LNHDA, CDR2 SQIVND, per germline (reference sequence). Trimming at V came to 3 bases and at J to 4 bases, leaving 15 bases not matched to a gene. This CDR3 is CASSIPDGAGVKYNEQFF. For the CDR3, the DNA is TGTGCCAGTAGTATCCCCGACGGCGCGGGAGTGAAGTACAATGAGCAGTTCTTC.

V is TRBV2 and J is TRBJ1-6; 7 nucleotides align to TRBD1. The V and J ends lost 5 bases and 3 bases, in that order; junction bases with no gene match: 7. Looked up from germline, CDR1 is SNHLY and CDR2 is FYNNEI. This CDR3 has 16 amino acids. CDR3 protein: CASSITGDFYNSPLHF. For the CDR3, the DNA is TGTGCCAGCAGTATCACAGGGGACTTCTATAATTCACCCCTCCACTTT.

The chain recombines TRBV15 with TRBJ2-5; a possible D gene is TRBD1 (6 bases). This CDR3 contains 15 residues. V shed 7 bases and J shed 0 bases, with 15 bases lying between them. CDR1 and CDR2 from the germline V gene are LNHNV and YYDKDF (reference sequence). The CDR3 DNA follows: TGTGCCACCACCTCCGGGACATACGACCAAGAGACCCAGTACTTC. Amino acid sequence: CATTSGTYDQETQYF.

This chain joins TRBV5-1 and TRBJ2-7; 7 nucleotides agree with TRBD2. The germline CDR1 and CDR2 sequences are SGHRS and YFSETQ. The CDR3 spans 14 residues. Unmatched junction bases numbered 11, after V lost 4 bases and J lost 7 bases. The CDR3 sequence is CASSVMTSSREQYF. Written as DNA, the CDR3 is TGCGCCAGCAGCGTTATGACTAGCTCACGGGAGCAGTACTTC.

The rearrangement links TRBV27 to TRBJ2-1; 7 bases line up with TRBD2. This CDR3 has 15 residues. The V gene's germline CDR1 is MNHEY and CDR2 SMNVEV (reference sequence). Trimming removed 7 bases from V and 0 bases from J; junction bases left unmatched: 6. DNA for the CDR3: TGTGCCAGCAAACCCGGGACTATCTCCTACAATGAGCAGTTCTTC. Protein: CASKPGTISYNEQFF.

This sequence joins TRBV28 and TRBJ1-2; tentative D call: TRBD1 (6 bases). The CDR3 covers 13 residues. The V and J ends lost 8 bases and 4 bases respectively, with 14 bases between them. Germline V CDR1 and CDR2: MDHEN, SYDVKM. The CDR3 DNA reads TGTGCCAGCCTCTTACAGGGTACCTATGGCTACACCTTC. Protein product: CASLLQGTYGYTF.

J is TRBJ1-4 and V is TRBV5-1, with TRBD1 as a possible D gene (6 bases). Germline assignment: CDR1 SGHRS and CDR2 YFSETQ. With 4 bases removed from V and 5 bases from J, the gap between germline ends came to 15 bases. The CDR3 spans 15 residues. CDR3 DNA: TGCGCCAGCAGCCCTGACAGGAGAGCAAATGAAAAACTGTTTTTT. Encoded protein: CASSPDRRANEKLFF.

This chain links TRBV6-5 with TRBJ2-1; TRBD2 aligns across 7 bases. The V gene end was trimmed by 5 bases and the J gene end by 2 bases; junction bases not matched to a gene: 6. Germline V gives CDR1 MNHEY, CDR2 SVGAGI. This CDR3 region has 15 residues. The CDR3 DNA reads TGTGCCAGCAGTAGCCTGGCGGGAGCCTACAATGAGCAGTTCTTC. Protein sequence: CASSSLAGAYNEQFF.

The chain links TRBV5-4 to TRBJ2-7, with no clear D. The CDR3 is 16 amino acids. Germline CDR1 reads SGHNT; CDR2 reads YYREEE (reference sequence). Trimming left V 0 bases short and J 0 bases short, with 13 bases between. The CDR3 bases are TGTGCCAGCAGCTTGGACAACAGTCGAAGCTCCTACGAGCAGTACGTC. Amino acids: CASSLDNSRSSYEQYV.

The chain uses TRBV28 and TRBJ1-2; TRBD1 matches at 8 bases. After removal of 2 bases from V and 8 bases from J, the junction contained 10 bases not matched to a gene. The germline gives CDR1 MDHEN, CDR2 SYDVKM. The CDR3 has 15 amino acids. The CDR3 DNA reads TGTGCCAGCAGTTTACTTCTATTGACAGGGGCAGGCTACACCTTC. Its translation: CASSLLLLTGAGYTF.